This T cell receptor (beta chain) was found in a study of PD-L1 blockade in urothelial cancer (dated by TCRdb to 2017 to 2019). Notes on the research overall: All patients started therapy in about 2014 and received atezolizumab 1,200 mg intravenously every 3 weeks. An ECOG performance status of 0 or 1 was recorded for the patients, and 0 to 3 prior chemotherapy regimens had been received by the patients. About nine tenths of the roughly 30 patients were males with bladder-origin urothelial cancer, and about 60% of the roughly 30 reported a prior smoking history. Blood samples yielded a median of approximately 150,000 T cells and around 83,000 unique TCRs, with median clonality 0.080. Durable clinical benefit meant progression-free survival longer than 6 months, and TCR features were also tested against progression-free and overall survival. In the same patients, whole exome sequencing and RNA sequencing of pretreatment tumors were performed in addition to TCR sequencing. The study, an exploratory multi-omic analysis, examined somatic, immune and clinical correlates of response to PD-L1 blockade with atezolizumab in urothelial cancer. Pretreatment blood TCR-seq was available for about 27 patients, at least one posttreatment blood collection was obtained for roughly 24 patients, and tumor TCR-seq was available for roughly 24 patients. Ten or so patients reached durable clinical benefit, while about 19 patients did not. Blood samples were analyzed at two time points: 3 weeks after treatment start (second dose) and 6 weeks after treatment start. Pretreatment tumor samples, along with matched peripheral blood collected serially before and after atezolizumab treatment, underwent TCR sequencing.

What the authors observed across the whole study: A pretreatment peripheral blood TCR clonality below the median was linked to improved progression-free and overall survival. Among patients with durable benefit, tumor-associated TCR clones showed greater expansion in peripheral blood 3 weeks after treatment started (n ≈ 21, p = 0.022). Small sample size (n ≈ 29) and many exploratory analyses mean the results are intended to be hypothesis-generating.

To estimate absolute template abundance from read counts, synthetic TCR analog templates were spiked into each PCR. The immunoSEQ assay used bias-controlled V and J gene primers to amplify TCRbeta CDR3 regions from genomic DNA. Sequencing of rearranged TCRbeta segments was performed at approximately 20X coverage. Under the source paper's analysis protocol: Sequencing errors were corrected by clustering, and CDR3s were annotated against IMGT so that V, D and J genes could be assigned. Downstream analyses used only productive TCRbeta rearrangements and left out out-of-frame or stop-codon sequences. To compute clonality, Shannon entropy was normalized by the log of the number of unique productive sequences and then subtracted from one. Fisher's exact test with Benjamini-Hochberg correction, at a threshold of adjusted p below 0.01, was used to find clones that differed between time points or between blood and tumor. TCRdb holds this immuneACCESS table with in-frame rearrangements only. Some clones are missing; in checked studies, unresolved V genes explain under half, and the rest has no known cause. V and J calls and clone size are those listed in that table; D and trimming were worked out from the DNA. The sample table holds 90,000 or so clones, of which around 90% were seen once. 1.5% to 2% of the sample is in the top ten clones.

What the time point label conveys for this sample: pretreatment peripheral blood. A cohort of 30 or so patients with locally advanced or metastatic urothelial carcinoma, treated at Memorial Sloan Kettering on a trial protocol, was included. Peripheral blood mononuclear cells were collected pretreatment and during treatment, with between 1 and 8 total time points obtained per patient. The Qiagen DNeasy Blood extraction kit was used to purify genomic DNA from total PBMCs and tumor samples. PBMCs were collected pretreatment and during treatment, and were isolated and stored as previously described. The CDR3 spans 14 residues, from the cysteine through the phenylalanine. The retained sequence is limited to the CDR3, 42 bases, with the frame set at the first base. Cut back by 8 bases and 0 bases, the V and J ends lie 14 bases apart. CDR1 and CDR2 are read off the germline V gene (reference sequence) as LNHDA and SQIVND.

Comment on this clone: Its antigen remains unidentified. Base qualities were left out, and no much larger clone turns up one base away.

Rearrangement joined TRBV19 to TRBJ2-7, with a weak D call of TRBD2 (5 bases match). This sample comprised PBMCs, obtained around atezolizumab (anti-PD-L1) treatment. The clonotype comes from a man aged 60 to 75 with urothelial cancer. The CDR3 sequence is CASQADWSSYEQYF. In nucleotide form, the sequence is TGTGCCAGTCAAGCGGACTGGAGCTCCTACGAGCAGTACTTC.